The 5 T cell receptor beta chains in this list originate from one sample, sequenced in a study of blood T cells in healthy people across ages. Sample-barcoded 5' priming and a J-beta primer mix drove a second PCR of about 6 to 12 cycles. TCRdb itself ran the 5' RACE reads through MiXCR, one entry per CDR3 protein. The data contain 600,000 or so distinct CDR3 sequences, approximately 30% of them singletons. Sequences were obtained from blood. The receptor source for this set is a woman at least 80 years old in good health.

This clonotype showed up many times. The chain is built from TRBV29-1 and TRBJ2-3, with a tentative D call TRBD1 (6 bases). CDR3 length: 13 residues. CDR1 and CDR2 (germline): SQVTM, ANQGSEA. Trimming stripped 2 bases from V and 6 bases from J, with 12 bases between. CDR3: CSVERGTGDTQYF. Here the CDR3 DNA reads TGCAGCGTTGAAAGGGGGACGGGGGATACGCAGTATTTT.

The chain has TRBV5-1 and TRBJ2-4; 9 bases map to TRBD1. The assigned J gene may be wrong: the sequence end matches TRBJ2-7 better. The germline V gene encodes CDR1 SGHRS and CDR2 YFSETQ. The CDR3 spans 17 residues. As DNA, the CDR3 is TGCGCCAGCAGTCGACTCACAGGGGGCAGAGGTAACTACGAGCAGTACTTC. Translated, it gives CASSRLTGGRGNYEQYF.

The V call is TRBV5-5, the J call TRBJ2-3, with D possibly matching TRBD1 (5 bases). The CDR3 runs 14 residues. V lost 3 bases and J lost 0, with 8 bases in between. The V gene's germline CDR1 is SGHKS and CDR2 YYEKEE (reference sequence). CDR3 amino acids: CASSSQVSTDTQYF. The CDR3 coding sequence is TGTGCCAGCAGCTCACAGGTTAGCACAGATACGCAGTATTTT.

As regards this clonotype: At one end the junction does not follow the germline gene, possibly because of a read error. This chain uses TRBV9 with TRBJ1-2, with D unresolved. The CDR3 has 15 residues. Germline CDR1 reads SGDLS; CDR2 reads YYNGEE. CDR3 sequence reads: CASSLSWLPNYGHTF. Written as DNA, the CDR3 is TGTGCCAGCAGCCTCTCGTGGCTCCCTAACTATGGCCACACCTTC.

This rearrangement joins TRBV5-1 to TRBJ2-1, with D tentatively TRBD2 (5 bases). The last part of the DNA fits TRBJ2-7 better; the J call may be wrong. The CDR3 consists of 19 residues. The germline V gene encodes CDR1 SGHRS and CDR2 YFSETQ. The CDR3 nucleotides are TGCGCCAGCAGCTTCAGGTCTCGGGGAATGTTTTCTACCTACAATGAGCAGTACTTC. Its translation: CASSFRSRGMFSTYNEQYF.